The clone carrying this TCR beta chain was detected a few times. Its target is unknown. These data are taken from a study of T cell repertoires in cytomegalovirus infection. Per the germline V gene, CDR1 is MDHEN and CDR2 is SYDVKM. CDR3 length: 17 amino acids. The V gene lost 5 bases and the J gene lost 1 base, with 20 bases spanning the gap. MiXCR, applied by TCRdb to the reads, yields one record per CDR3 protein. This table holds around 340,000 distinct CDR3 sequences, about 28% found once. This TCR came from a human donor in good health (CMV status not recorded). Some clones in this sample may be carry-over from other donors' samples. The genes are TRBV28 and TRBJ1-1; possibly TRBD1 for D (5 bases). This sample comprised cultured PBMCs, obtained from culture after CMV antigen stimulation. The CDR3 region is CASSIRRGDVQNTEAFF. DNA of the CDR3: TGTGCCAGCAGTATTCGGAGGGGCGACGTCCAGAACACTGAAGCTTTCTTT.